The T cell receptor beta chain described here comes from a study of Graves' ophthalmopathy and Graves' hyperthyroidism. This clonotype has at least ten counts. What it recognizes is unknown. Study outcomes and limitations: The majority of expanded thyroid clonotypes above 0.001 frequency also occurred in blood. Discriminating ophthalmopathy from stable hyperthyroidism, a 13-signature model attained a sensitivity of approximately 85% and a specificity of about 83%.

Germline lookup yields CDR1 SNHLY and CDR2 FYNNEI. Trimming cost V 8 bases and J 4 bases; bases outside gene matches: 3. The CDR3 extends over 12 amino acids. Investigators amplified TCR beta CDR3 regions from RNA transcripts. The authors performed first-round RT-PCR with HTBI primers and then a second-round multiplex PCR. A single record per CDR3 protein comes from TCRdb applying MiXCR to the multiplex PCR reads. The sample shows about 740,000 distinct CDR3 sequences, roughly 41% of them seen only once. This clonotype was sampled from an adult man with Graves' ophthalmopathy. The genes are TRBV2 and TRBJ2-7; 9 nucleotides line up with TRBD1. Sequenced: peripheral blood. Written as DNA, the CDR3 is TGTGCCAGCGTTGACAGGGGGTACGAGCAGTACTTC. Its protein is CASVDRGYEQYF.